This TCR beta chain was sequenced for a study of shared clonotypes between healthy human individuals. This clone was found once. Template amounts of around 310 ng DNA, some 30,000 T cell genomes, were employed in unsorted PBMC replicate PCRs. Here immunoSEQ multiplex PCR was the method, and the copy in TCRdb shows in-frame clones only, minus some. The sample carries fewer than 550,000 clones, roughly 85% recorded once. CDR3 length: 15 residues. Trimming removed 5 bases from V and 2 bases from J; junction bases left unmatched: 5. Germline loops: CDR1 MNHEY, CDR2 SMNVEV (reference sequence). The TCR sequence derives from a woman in her thirties or forties in good health. Some clones in this sample may be carry-over from other donors' samples. The chain couples TRBV27 to TRBJ2-3, with 9 nucleotides matching TRBD2. The material sequenced was PBMCs. The CDR3 region is CASSPRLAATDTQYF. CDR3 bases: TGTGCCAGCAGTCCGCGACTAGCGGCCACAGATACGCAGTATTTT.